The rows below give T cell receptor beta chains drawn from one sample of a study of blood T cell repertoires in COVID-19. The assay was immunoSEQ multiplex PCR, and TCRdb's table has in-frame clones only and misses some. The data contain about 55,000 clones, around 90% of them seen just once; the ten biggest clones take up around 3.4%. The sample consisted of peripheral blood. Receptor source: a man in his forties with COVID-19, enrolled during active disease. Both conserved end residues are part of each CDR3. The order of the fields is D gene, V gene, clone size, J gene, CDR3 DNA, CDR3 protein. The D gene is left open where the match is weak. Part of the rows lack a size; the others show once, few, many or a class for expanded clones.

-,TRBV5-6,-,TRBJ1-4,TGTGCCAGCAGCCTACAGGCCTCTAATGAAAAACTGTTTTTT,CASSLQASNEKLFF
-,TRBV9,-,TRBJ2-1,TGTGCCAGCAGTCTTGGGGGAGGCTCCTACAATGAGCAGTTCTTC,CASSLGGGSYNEQFF
TRBD2,TRBV27,-,TRBJ2-1,TGTGCCAGCATCAGAGCCGGGAGGAGGGAGCAGTTCTTC,CASIRAGRREQFF
TRBD1,TRBV11-2,-,TRBJ1-5,TGTGCCAGCAGCCTACAGGGGGCCGGCAATCAGCCCCAGCATTTT,CASSLQGAGNQPQHF
-,TRBV11-2,-,TRBJ1-1,TGTGCCAGCAGCTCTTTTAGGGGGGGGCAGCCTGAAGCTTTCTTT,CASSSFRGGQPEAFF
TRBD2,TRBV3-1/TRBV3-2,-,TRBJ2-3,TGTGCCAGCAGTCCAAGCGTATTACTAGCGGGGGGGCTGGGCACAGATACGCAGTATTTT,CASSPSVLLAGGLGTDTQYF
TRBD1,TRBV15,-,TRBJ1-4,TGTGCCACCAGCAGAGCAGGGGGCGTGGATGAAAAACTGTTTTTT,CATSRAGGVDEKLFF
TRBD1,TRBV5-6,-,TRBJ1-6,TGTGCCAGCAGGCAACAGGGGAGGTATAATTCACCCCTCCACTTT,CASRQQGRYNSPLHF
-,TRBV12-3/TRBV12-4,-,TRBJ1-3,TGTGCCACCGCCCTGGCAGCTGGAAACACCATATATTTT,CATALAAGNTIYF
TRBD2,TRBV5-4,-,TRBJ2-3,TGTGCCAGCAGCCCCGGGGGGGAAACAGATACGCAGTATTTT,CASSPGGETDTQYF
-,TRBV10-2,-,TRBJ2-3,TGCGCCGCCCTGGATGGGGGGTCGCGGGCAGATACGCAGTATTTT,CAALDGGSRADTQYF
-,TRBV5-1,-,TRBJ1-4,TGCGCCAGCAGCTTGCGGGGGGATGAAAAACTGTTTTTT,CASSLRGDEKLFF
TRBD1,TRBV30,-,TRBJ2-1,TGTGCCTGGAGTGCACCGGGACAGGGGGCTTACAATGAGCAGTTCTTC,CAWSAPGQGAYNEQFF
TRBD1,TRBV5-1,-,TRBJ2-7,TGCGCCAGCAGCGTAGGAGGGACAGGGATCTACGAGCAGTACTTC,CASSVGGTGIYEQYF
TRBD2,TRBV3-1/TRBV3-2,-,TRBJ2-7,TGTGCCAGCAGCCAAGGCGGACTAGCGGCATACGAGCAGTACTTC,CASSQGGLAAYEQYF
TRBD2,TRBV3-1/TRBV3-2,-,TRBJ2-7,TGTGCCAGCAGCCCTTCTCTAGCGGCCTCCTACGAGCAGTACTTC,CASSPSLAASYEQYF
-,TRBV4-2,-,TRBJ2-1,TGTGCCAGCAGCCAAGAGGGGCCTACGAGCTCCTACAATGAGCAGTTCTTC,CASSQEGPTSSYNEQFF
TRBD1,TRBV7-9,-,TRBJ2-1,TGTGCCAGCAGCTTAGGGACAGGGGGCCCTGGGGACAATGAGCAGTTCTTC,CASSLGTGGPGDNEQFF
TRBD1,TRBV7-9,-,TRBJ1-1,TGTGCCAGCAGCTTAGGTGCTGTTACAGGGGGCTTGAGCACTGAAGCTTTCTTT,CASSLGAVTGGLSTEAFF
TRBD1,TRBV4-2,-,TRBJ1-2,TGTGCCAGCAGCCCCCATGGGGACAGAACCCCGCATGGCTACACCTTC,CASSPHGDRTPHGYTF
-,TRBV19,-,TRBJ1-5,TGTGCCAGTAGAAGGAGGGGGGGCCTCAGCGATCAGCCCCAGCATTTT,CASRRRGGLSDQPQHF
TRBD1,TRBV24-1,-,TRBJ2-1,TGTGCCACCGCCCGGACAGGGGGCTTCAATGAGCAGTTCTTC,CATARTGGFNEQFF
-,TRBV18,-,TRBJ1-1,TGTGCCAGCTCAGCCGGGACACCCGAGGCCACTGAAGCTTTCTTT,CASSAGTPEATEAFF
TRBD1,TRBV9,-,TRBJ1-4,TGTGCCAGCAGCGTAGAGGGGGCTTCTAATGAAAAACTGTTTTTT,CASSVEGASNEKLFF
TRBD1,TRBV18,-,TRBJ2-7,TGTGCCAGCTCCCAGGGACAGGGAAGCTACGAGCAGTACTTC,CASSQGQGSYEQYF
TRBD1,TRBV19,-,TRBJ2-5,TGTGCCAGTAGTGTGGGACAGGGTGGCCAAGAGACCCAGTACTTC,CASSVGQGGQETQYF
-,TRBV7-3,-,TRBJ2-5,TGTGCCAGCAGTCGCGGGGCAGTAGAGACCCAGTACTTC,CASSRGAVETQYF
-,TRBV7-9,-,TRBJ1-2,TGTGCCAGCAGCTCGACAGTACCCGGCTACACCTTC,CASSSTVPGYTF
TRBD1,TRBV5-1,-,TRBJ2-5,TGCGCCAGCAGCCCCGGGACAGGAAAAGGGGAGACCCAGTACTTC,CASSPGTGKGETQYF
-,TRBV6-5,few,TRBJ2-2,TGTGCCAGCATATTAAGCCAGACTAACACCGGGGAGCTGTTTTTT,CASILSQTNTGELFF
-,TRBV27,-,TRBJ2-5,TGTGCCAGCAGTTTAATTGGGGGCGGGGAGACCCAGTACTTC,CASSLIGGGETQYF
-,TRBV28,-,TRBJ1-4,TGTGCCAGCAGTTTGGGCAGCCATGAAAAACTGTTTTTT,CASSLGSHEKLFF
TRBD1,TRBV18,-,TRBJ2-1,TGTGCCAGCTCACCCTTCCAAGCGACAGGGCCGGAGAATGAGCAGTTCTTC,CASSPFQATGPENEQFF
-,TRBV12-5,once,TRBJ2-3,TGTGCTAGTGGTTCCCCCCCGAAGGCTAGCGTCGGCACAGATACGCAGTATTTT,CASGSPPKASVGTDTQYF
TRBD1,TRBV5-1,once,TRBJ1-5,TGCGCCAGCAGTATCGAAGGGGGCGACCAGCCCCAGCATTTT,CASSIEGGDQPQHF
-,TRBV24-1,-,TRBJ2-1,TGTGCCACCAGTGGACAGCCCTACAATGAGCAGTTCTTC,CATSGQPYNEQFF
-,TRBV2,-,TRBJ1-4,TGTGCCAGCAGTGACCACACGTTAGGGGCAACTAATGAAAAACTGTTTTTT,CASSDHTLGATNEKLFF
-,TRBV6-5,-,TRBJ1-1,TGTGCCAGCAGTTACGCGTCAAACACTGAAGCTTTCTTT,CASSYASNTEAFF
TRBD2,TRBV29-1,once,TRBJ2-4,TGCAGCGTTAGGCTAGCGGGAGTCGGGGCCAAAAACATTCAGTACTTC,CSVRLAGVGAKNIQYF
TRBD1,TRBV5-1,-,TRBJ2-7,TGCGCCAGCAGCCGGACAGGGGTGACCTACGAGCAGTACTTC,CASSRTGVTYEQYF
-,TRBV29-1,-,TRBJ2-3,TGCAGCGCTGGAGGGGCCCAGATCACAGATACGCAGTATTTT,CSAGGAQITDTQYF
TRBD2,TRBV7-6,-,TRBJ2-3,TGTGCCAGCAGCCACGGGACTAGCGGGGATACGCAGTATTTT,CASSHGTSGDTQYF
-,TRBV5-4,-,TRBJ1-4,TGTGCCAGCAGCTCCACCGGGGGGGGAACTAATGAAAAACTGTTTTTT,CASSSTGGGTNEKLFF
TRBD1,TRBV6-1,-,TRBJ1-5,TGTGCCAGCAGTGAAGGGAGAGGGACAGCGAGCAATCAGCCCCAGCATTTT,CASSEGRGTASNQPQHF
TRBD2,TRBV27,-,TRBJ2-1,TGTGCCAGCAGTTTAGGGCGGGGGGCATACAATGAGCAGTTCTTC,CASSLGRGAYNEQFF
TRBD1,TRBV19,-,TRBJ2-5,TGTGCCAGTAGTACTGGGACAGGGAGGGAGACCCAGTACTTC,CASSTGTGRETQYF
-,TRBV10-3,once,TRBJ1-6,TGTGCCATCAAAGCATCCTTCGAAAATTCACCCCTCCACTTT,CAIKASFENSPLHF
-,TRBV5-6,-,TRBJ1-4,TGTGCCAGCAGCTTGGTCGGGGAAAAACTGTTTTTT,CASSLVGEKLFF
TRBD2,TRBV4-2,-,TRBJ2-5,TGTGCCAGCAGCCAAGTAAAGGGACTAGGGGTCGGGGAGACCCAGTACTTC,CASSQVKGLGVGETQYF
-,TRBV7-2,-,TRBJ2-7,TGTGCCAGCAGCTCACAGTCGGGAAACTACGAGCAGTACTTC,CASSSQSGNYEQYF
TRBD1,TRBV11-2,-,TRBJ1-2,TGTGCCAGCAGCCAAGGGACAGGGATCTATGGCTACACCTTC,CASSQGTGIYGYTF
-,TRBV6-4,-,TRBJ1-1,TGTGCCAGCAGTGTTAGAGGAACTGAAGCTTTCTTT,CASSVRGTEAFF
TRBD1,TRBV28,-,TRBJ1-2,TGTGCCAGCAGTCAGGGACAGGCCTGGTGGGGCTACACCTTC,CASSQGQAWWGYTF
-,TRBV2,-,TRBJ2-7,TGTGCCAGCAGTGAGGGATTCCGCGGGATGAACGAGCAGTACTTC,CASSEGFRGMNEQYF
-,TRBV19,-,TRBJ1-5,TGTGCCAGTAGTGTTTGGGTAACAGGGCCACATCAGCCCCAGCATTTT,CASSVWVTGPHQPQHF
TRBD1,TRBV18,-,TRBJ1-5,TGTGCCAGCTCACTAGCCGGGACAGGGGGTCAGCCCCAGCATTTT,CASSLAGTGGQPQHF
-,TRBV7-3,-,TRBJ1-3,TGTGCCAGCAGCTTAACTGGAGGACAGACGGGTGGAAACACCATATATTTT,CASSLTGGQTGGNTIYF